Shown below are 32 T cell receptor beta chains from a single sample sequenced in a study of PD-L1 blockade in urothelial cancer (dated by TCRdb to 2015 to 2018). This sample's time point label indicates: pretreatment peripheral blood. Libraries were built with the immunoSEQ multiplex PCR assay. In TCRdb, the immuneACCESS table is reduced to in-frame sequences with V and J assigned. These tables do not hold every clone; where another copy was compared, an unresolved V gene accounts for under half, and the others remain unexplained. The table for this sample lists 130,000 or so clones; about 81% of them were counted only once. The top ten clones comprise about 2.9% of the sample. The sequencing here drew on PBMCs, taken around atezolizumab (anti-PD-L1) treatment. Receptors originate from a man aged 45-65 years with urothelial cancer.

This clone was counted once. This chain connects TRBV19 to TRBJ1-5, with TRBD1 as a possible D gene (6 bases). From germline, CDR1 is LNHDA and CDR2 SQIVND (reference sequence). Trimming shortened V by 3 bases and J by 3 bases, and 15 bases separated the two germline ends. The CDR3 length is 16 residues. The DNA for the CDR3 is TGTGCCAGTAGTATGACAGGTTTCCCCCTCAATCAGCCCCAGCATTTT. This gives the protein CASSMTGFPLNQPQHF.

The rearrangement links TRBV2 to TRBJ2-5; D is unclear. V dropped 4 bases and J dropped 4 bases, with 13 bases sitting between them. The CDR3 runs to 14 residues. In germline, CDR1 is SNHLY, CDR2 FYNNEI. CDR3: CASSASQVGETQYF. The CDR3 bases are TGTGCCAGCAGTGCCTCCCAGGTCGGAGAGACCCAGTACTTC.

This sequence joins TRBV27 and TRBJ1-2, with a tentative D call TRBD1 (5 bases). V was trimmed by 5 bases and J by 1 base, leaving 14 bases between them. This CDR3 comprises 15 residues. Germline CDR1 and CDR2: MNHEY and SMNVEV (reference sequence). CDR3 loop: CASSSRQSVNYGYTF. DNA for the CDR3: TGTGCCAGCAGTAGCAGACAGTCTGTTAACTATGGCTACACCTTC.

This sequence joins TRBV9 and TRBJ2-2, with TRBD1 matching over 7 bases. Germline loops: CDR1 SGDLS, CDR2 YYNGEE. The CDR3 spans 14 residues. V was clipped by 8 bases and J by 0 bases; unmatched bases: 4. The CDR3 DNA reads as TGTGCCAGTGCTGGGACAGCGAACACCGGGGAGCTGTTTTTT. It encodes CASAGTANTGELFF.

This chain joins TRBV27 and TRBJ2-7; possible D gene TRBD1, 6 bases. This CDR3 region has 14 residues. V dropped 9 bases and J dropped 3 bases, with 18 bases sitting between them. Germline lookup yields CDR1 MNHEY and CDR2 SMNVEV (reference sequence). CDR3 region: CASGRAGAVYEQYF. The CDR3 DNA sequence: TGTGCCAGTGGGCGGGCAGGGGCCGTCTACGAGCAGTACTTC.

The CDR3: CASSPGSSYNEQFF. The DNA of the CDR3 is TGTGCCAGCAGCCCCGGTAGCTCCTACAATGAGCAGTTCTTC. The chain links TRBV4-2 to TRBJ2-1; no clear D gene. V lost 4 bases to trimming and J lost 0 bases, with 7 bases between them. The CDR3 is 14 residues long. Germline-derived CDR1 and CDR2 are LGHNA and YNFKEQ.

The chain recombines TRBV5-1 with TRBJ1-5; 7 nucleotides align to TRBD1. The CDR3 has 14 amino acids. Germline CDR1 reads SGHRS; CDR2 reads YFSETQ. Unmatched junction bases numbered 3, after V lost 4 bases and J lost 2 bases. The CDR3 region is CASSIGQGNQPQHF. The CDR3 coding sequence is TGCGCCAGCAGCATCGGACAGGGCAATCAGCCCCAGCATTTT.

This chain joins TRBV5-6 and TRBJ2-7; D ambiguous. This CDR3 spans 14 amino acids. Trimming stripped 2 bases from V and 3 bases from J, with 12 bases between. CDR1 and CDR2 (germline): SGHDT, YYEEEE. This chain's CDR3 is CASSFRSANYEQYF. In DNA form, the CDR3 reads TGTGCCAGCAGCTTCCGGTCCGCCAACTACGAGCAGTACTTC.

V gene TRBV12-5 combines with J gene TRBJ2-3, with 12 bases identical to TRBD1. Germline-derived CDR1 and CDR2 are LGHNT and FRNRAP. The CDR3 contains 15 residues. V was clipped by 4 bases and J by 7 bases; unmatched bases: 6. The CDR3 DNA reads TGTGCTAGTGGTTCGGGACAGGGGGCCGCTTATACGCAGTATTTT. Its protein is CASGSGQGAAYTQYF.

CDR3: CASNPWTGEETQYF. Here the CDR3 DNA reads TGTGCCAGCAACCCCTGGACAGGGGAGGAGACCCAGTACTTC. V is TRBV28 and J is TRBJ2-5; 9 nucleotides line up with TRBD1. CDR1 and CDR2 from the germline V gene are MDHEN and SYDVKM. The CDR3 has 14 residues. Trimming removed 7 bases from V and 5 bases from J; junction bases left unmatched: 8.

The V gene is TRBV6-4, the J gene TRBJ2-5; D might be TRBD1 (5 bases). This CDR3 comprises 13 residues. Trimming left V 5 bases short and J 1 base short, with 8 bases between. CDR1 MRHNA and CDR2 SNTAGT come from the germline V gene. CDR3 loop: CASSRQLQETQYF. In DNA, the CDR3 is TGTGCCAGCAGTCGACAGCTCCAAGAGACCCAGTACTTC.

The rearrangement uses TRBV6-6 and TRBJ2-1; a weak D match, TRBD2 (6 bases). From germline, CDR1 is MNHNY and CDR2 SVGAGI (reference sequence). V lost 6 bases and J 6 bases, leaving 15 bases between the germline ends. The CDR3 length is 14 residues. DNA for the CDR3: TGTGCCAGCAGCGCCCAGGGAGGAGGCAATGAGCAGTTCTTC. Translation: CASSAQGGGNEQFF.

This clone has just one count. CDR3 sequence reads: CASSEAGTSSYEQYF. CDR3 DNA: TGTGCCAGCAGTGAAGCGGGAACTAGCTCCTACGAGCAGTACTTC. The V call is TRBV6-1, the J call TRBJ2-7, with D maybe TRBD2 (5 bases). The ends were cut back, 0 bases at V and 0 bases at J, with 9 bases in the middle. Germline V gene lookup returns CDR1 MNHNS and CDR2 SASEGT. This CDR3 is 15 amino acids long.

The gene calls are TRBV6-4 and TRBJ2-7, with TRBD2 matching 8 bases. CDR1 MRHNA and CDR2 SNTAGT come from the germline V gene. The CDR3 runs 14 residues. V trimming: 8 bases; J trimming: 5 bases; junction bases outside the gene matches: 11. The CDR3 sequence: CASARERERNEQYF. The CDR3 bases are TGTGCCAGCGCACGAGAGCGGGAGCGCAACGAGCAGTACTTC.

V and J are TRBV27 and TRBJ2-7; maybe TRBD1 (7 bases). The CDR3 is 16 residues long. Trimming left V 5 bases short and J 5 bases short, with 22 bases between. CDR1 and CDR2 (germline): MNHEY, SMNVEV (reference sequence). This chain's CDR3 is CASSLKDGRGGHEQYF. CDR3 nucleotides: TGTGCCAGCAGTCTCAAGGACGGGAGAGGGGGCCACGAGCAGTACTTC.

This clone was observed a few times. This rearrangement joins TRBV27 to TRBJ2-7, with D hard to call. This CDR3 region has 13 residues. Germline CDR1 reads MNHEY; CDR2 reads SMNVEV (reference sequence). Trimming took 3 bases from V and 0 from J, leaving 6 bases between them. The CDR3 reads CASSFAYSYEQYF. The CDR3 DNA sequence: TGTGCCAGCAGTTTTGCGTACTCCTACGAGCAGTACTTC.

The gene calls are TRBV15 and TRBJ2-1; D unclear. CDR1 is LNHNV and CDR2 is YYDKDF in the germline V gene (reference sequence). The CDR3 consists of 17 residues. The ends were cut back, 0 bases at V and 0 bases at J, with 12 bases in the middle. CDR3 region: CATSRDLSSSSYNEQFF. The CDR3 bases are TGTGCCACCAGCAGAGATCTTTCCTCCAGCTCCTACAATGAGCAGTTCTTC.

The rearrangement links TRBV7-2 to TRBJ2-7; D ambiguous. This CDR3 has 11 residues. Trimming shortened V by 2 bases and J by 6 bases, and 5 bases separated the two germline ends. CDR1 and CDR2 from the germline V gene are SGHTA and FQGNSA. This CDR3 is CASSLHSEQYF. The CDR3 DNA follows: TGTGCCAGCAGCTTACATTCCGAGCAGTACTTC.

V usage is TRBV28 and J usage is TRBJ2-7; D remains ambiguous. Per the germline V gene, CDR1 is MDHEN and CDR2 is SYDVKM. The CDR3 has 12 amino acids. V dropped 5 bases and J dropped 5 bases, with 10 bases sitting between them. The CDR3 nucleotides are TGTGCCAGCAGTACCACTCACCACGAGCAGTACTTC. Its protein product is CASSTTHHEQYF.

V usage is TRBV2 and J usage is TRBJ2-2, with 7 bases that match TRBD1. The V gene end was trimmed by 5 bases and the J gene end by 0 bases; junction bases not matched to a gene: 3. Germline V gives CDR1 SNHLY, CDR2 FYNNEI. CDR3 size: 15 residues. In DNA form, the CDR3 reads TGTGCCAGCAGTACCGGGACAGCGAACACCGGGGAGCTGTTTTTT. As protein: CASSTGTANTGELFF. Drawing the rest from reference TRBV2 and TRBJ2-2, the complete variable domain is EPEVTQTPSHQVTQMGQEVILRCVPISNHLYFYWYRQILGQKVEFLVSFYNNEISEKSEIFDDQFSVERPDGSNFTLKIRSTKLEDSAMYFCASSTGTANTGELFFGEGSRLTVL.

This rearrangement joins TRBV27 to TRBJ2-3; 8 nucleotides align to TRBD2. Germline lookup yields CDR1 MNHEY and CDR2 SMNVEV (reference sequence). With 6 bases clipped from V and 13 bases from J, the junction kept 18 bases outside the gene matches. The CDR3 extends over 15 amino acids. CDR3 sequence reads: CASRYSGIGLVKEYF. CDR3 sequence (DNA): TGTGCCAGCAGATATAGCGGGATAGGGTTAGTTAAGGAGTATTTT.

The rearrangement uses TRBV28 and TRBJ1-2; 8 nucleotides align to TRBD1. This CDR3 region has 12 residues. The junction had 2 bases not matched to a gene; V was cut back by 6 bases and J by 5 bases. Looked up from germline, CDR1 is MDHEN and CDR2 is SYDVKM. Here the CDR3 reads CASRDRAYGYTF. The CDR3 nucleotides are TGTGCCAGCAGGGACAGGGCTTATGGCTACACCTTC.

V and J are TRBV28 and TRBJ1-6, with D unresolved. V was pared by 5 bases and J by 7 bases, with 9 bases between. This CDR3 spans 13 amino acids. Germline CDR1 is MDHEN and CDR2 is SYDVKM. CDR3 nucleotides: TGTGCCAGCAGTGTTCCGCAGAATTCACCCCTCCACTTT. Amino acid sequence: CASSVPQNSPLHF.

The chain uses TRBV7-8 and TRBJ1-1; 7 bases fit TRBD1. Germline lookup yields CDR1 SGHVS and CDR2 FQNEAQ. V lost 5 bases and J lost 0; bases outside the gene matches: 6. The CDR3 consists of 15 residues. The CDR3 loop reads CASSLRDSLNTEAFF. The DNA for the CDR3 is TGTGCCAGCAGCCTAAGGGACAGCCTGAACACTGAAGCTTTCTTT. The entire variable domain, with the rest obtained from reference TRBV7-8 and TRBJ1-1, is as follows: GAGVSQSPRYKVAKRGQDVALRCDPISGHVSLFWYQQALGQGPEFLTYFQNEAQLDKSGLPSDRFFAERPEGSVSTLKIQRTQQEDSAVYLCASSLRDSLNTEAFFGQGTRLTVV.

The genes are TRBV28 and TRBJ2-7; 7 positions match TRBD1. This CDR3 is built from 14 residues. V gave up 6 bases and J gave up 2 bases; unmatched junction bases: 7. Germline values: CDR1 MDHEN, CDR2 SYDVKM. The CDR3: CASSIRGPPYEQYF. CDR3 DNA: TGTGCCAGCAGCATTAGGGGGCCCCCCTACGAGCAGTACTTC.

The chain employs TRBV30 and TRBJ2-2; maybe TRBD1 (6 bases). CDR3 size: 16 residues. Trimming stripped 0 bases from V and 1 base from J, with 12 bases between. The germline V gene has CDR1 GTSNPN and CDR2 SVGIG (reference sequence). In nucleotides, the CDR3 is TGTGCCTGGAGTGTATGGGCAGGGGTGAACACCGGGGAGCTGTTTTTT. Translating gives CAWSVWAGVNTGELFF.

This sequence joins TRBV28 and TRBJ2-7, with D maybe TRBD1 (6 bases). The CDR3 loop spans 17 amino acids. Germline V gives CDR1 MDHEN, CDR2 SYDVKM. Trimming took 8 bases from V and 0 from J, leaving 23 bases between them. CDR3 sequence: CASCNPPTGARSYEQYF. The CDR3 region has the DNA TGTGCCAGCTGTAACCCTCCGACAGGAGCCCGCTCCTACGAGCAGTACTTC.

This sequence joins TRBV7-2 and TRBJ1-2, with D unresolved. Germline CDR1 SGHTA, CDR2 FQGNSA. This CDR3 comprises 15 residues. Trimming pared 5 bases from V and 5 bases from J, leaving 18 bases between. CDR3 loop: CASSPYLAASYGYTF. The CDR3 DNA reads TGTGCCAGCAGCCCTTATTTGGCGGCGTCATATGGCTACACCTTC.

The V call is TRBV7-9, the J call TRBJ1-2; no clear D gene. The CDR3 length is 15 residues. Germline V gene sequence: CDR1 SEHNR, CDR2 FQNEAQ (reference sequence). V shed 1 base and J shed 4 bases, with 13 bases lying between them. CDR3 residues: CASSLGGGRAYGYTF. CDR3 DNA: TGTGCCAGCAGCTTAGGAGGCGGAAGAGCCTATGGCTACACCTTC.

In DNA, the CDR3 is TGTGCCCAGTCCGGGACAGAAGACACAGATACGCAGTATTTT. Its translation is CAQSGTEDTDTQYF. The chain carries TRBV30 and TRBJ2-3, with 7 bases fitting TRBD1. J was trimmed by 2 bases and V by 8 bases; bases with no gene match: 10. This CDR3 has 14 amino acids. Germline assignment: CDR1 GTSNPN and CDR2 SVGIG (reference sequence).

V is TRBV2 and J is TRBJ1-3; 10 nucleotides match TRBD1. CDR1 and CDR2 (germline): SNHLY, FYNNEI. The V segment lost 6 bases and the J segment 5 bases; nucleotides outside the gene matches: 10. This CDR3 comprises 16 residues. This CDR3 is CASSVDRGKKRNTIYF. The CDR3 DNA sequence: TGTGCCAGCAGCGTGGACAGGGGGAAAAAACGAAACACCATATATTTT.

V usage is TRBV5-1 and J usage is TRBJ2-1, with 7 bases lining up with TRBD2. Germline CDR1 reads SGHRS; CDR2 reads YFSETQ. This CDR3 region has 12 residues. The V gene end was trimmed by 1 base and the J gene end by 15 bases; junction bases not matched to a gene: 7. The CDR3 DNA is TGCGCCAGCAGCTTGAGCGGGGCCAGTATGTTCTTC. Translating gives CASSLSGASMFF.